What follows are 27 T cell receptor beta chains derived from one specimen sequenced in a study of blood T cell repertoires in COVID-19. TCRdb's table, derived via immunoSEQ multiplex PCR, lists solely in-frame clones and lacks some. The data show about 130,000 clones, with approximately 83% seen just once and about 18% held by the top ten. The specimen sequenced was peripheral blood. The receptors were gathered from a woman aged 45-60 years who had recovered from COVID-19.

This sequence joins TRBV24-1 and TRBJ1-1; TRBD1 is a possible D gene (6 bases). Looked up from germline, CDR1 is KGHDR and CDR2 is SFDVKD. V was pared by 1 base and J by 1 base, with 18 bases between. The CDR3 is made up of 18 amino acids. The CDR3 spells CATSDFPVGGQPNTEAFF. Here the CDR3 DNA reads TGTGCCACCAGTGATTTTCCGGTCGGGGGGCAGCCGAACACTGAAGCTTTCTTT.

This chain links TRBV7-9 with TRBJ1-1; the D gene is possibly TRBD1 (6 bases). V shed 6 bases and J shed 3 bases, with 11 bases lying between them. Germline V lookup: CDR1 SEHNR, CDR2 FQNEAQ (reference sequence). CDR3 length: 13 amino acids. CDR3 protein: CASRTDRYTEAFF. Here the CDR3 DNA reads TGTGCCAGCAGAACGGACAGATACACTGAAGCTTTCTTT.

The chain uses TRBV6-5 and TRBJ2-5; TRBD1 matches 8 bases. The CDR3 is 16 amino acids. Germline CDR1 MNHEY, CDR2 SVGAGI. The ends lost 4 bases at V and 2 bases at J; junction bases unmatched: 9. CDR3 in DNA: TGTGCCAGCAGTTTAGGGGGGACAGGCAGTCAAGAGACCCAGTACTTC. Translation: CASSLGGTGSQETQYF.

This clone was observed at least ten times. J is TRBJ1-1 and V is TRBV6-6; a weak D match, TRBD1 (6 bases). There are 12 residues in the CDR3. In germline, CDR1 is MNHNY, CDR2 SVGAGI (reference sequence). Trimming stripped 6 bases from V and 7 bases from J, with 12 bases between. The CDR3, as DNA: TGTGCCAGCAGCCCACAGGGCCTTGAAGCTTTCTTT. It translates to CASSPQGLEAFF.

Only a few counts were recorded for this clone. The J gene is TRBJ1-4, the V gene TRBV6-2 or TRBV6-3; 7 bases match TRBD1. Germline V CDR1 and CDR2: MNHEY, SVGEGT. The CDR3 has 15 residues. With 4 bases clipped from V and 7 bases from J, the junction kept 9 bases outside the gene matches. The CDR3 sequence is CASSSAGTVGEKLFF. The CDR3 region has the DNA TGTGCCAGCAGTTCGGCCGGGACAGTCGGTGAAAAACTGTTTTTT.

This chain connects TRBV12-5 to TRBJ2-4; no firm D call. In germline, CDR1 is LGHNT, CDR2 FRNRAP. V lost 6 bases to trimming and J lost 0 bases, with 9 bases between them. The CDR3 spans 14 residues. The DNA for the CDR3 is TGTGCTAGTGGCGGGTTGCTAGCCAAAAACATTCAGTACTTC. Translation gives CASGGLLAKNIQYF.

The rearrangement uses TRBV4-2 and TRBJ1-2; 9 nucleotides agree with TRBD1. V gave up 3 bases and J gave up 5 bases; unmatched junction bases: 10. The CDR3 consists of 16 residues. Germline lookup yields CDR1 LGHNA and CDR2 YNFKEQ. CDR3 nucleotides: TGTGCCAGCAGCCACATAATAACGACAGGGGGTTATGGCTACACCTTC. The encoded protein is CASSHIITTGGYGYTF.

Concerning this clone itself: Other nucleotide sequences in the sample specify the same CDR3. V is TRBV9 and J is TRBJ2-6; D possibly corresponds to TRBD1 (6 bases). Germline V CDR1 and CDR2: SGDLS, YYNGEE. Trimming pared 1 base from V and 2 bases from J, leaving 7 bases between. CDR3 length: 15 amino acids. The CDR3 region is CASSVSGAGANVLTF. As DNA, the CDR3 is TGTGCCAGCAGCGTATCAGGGGCTGGGGCCAACGTCCTGACTTTC.

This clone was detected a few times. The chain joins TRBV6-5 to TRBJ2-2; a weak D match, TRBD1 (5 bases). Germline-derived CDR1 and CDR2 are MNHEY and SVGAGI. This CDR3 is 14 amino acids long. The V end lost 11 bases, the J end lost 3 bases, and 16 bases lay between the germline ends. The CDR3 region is CAGRRGADTGELFF. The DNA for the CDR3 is TGTGCCGGCCGACGTGGGGCGGACACCGGGGAGCTGTTTTTT.

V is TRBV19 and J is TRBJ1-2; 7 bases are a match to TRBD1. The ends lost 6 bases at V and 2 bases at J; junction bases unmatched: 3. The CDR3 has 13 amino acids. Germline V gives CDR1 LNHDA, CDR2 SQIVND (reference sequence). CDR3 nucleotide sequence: TGTGCCAGTAGGGGACAGAGGAACTATGGCTACACCTTC. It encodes CASRGQRNYGYTF.

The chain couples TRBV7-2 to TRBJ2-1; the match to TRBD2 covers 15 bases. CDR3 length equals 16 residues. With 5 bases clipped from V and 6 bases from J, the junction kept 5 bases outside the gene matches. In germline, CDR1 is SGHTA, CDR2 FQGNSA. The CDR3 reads CASSPQGLAGGNEQFF. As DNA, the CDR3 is TGTGCCAGCAGCCCGCAGGGACTAGCGGGGGGCAATGAGCAGTTCTTC.

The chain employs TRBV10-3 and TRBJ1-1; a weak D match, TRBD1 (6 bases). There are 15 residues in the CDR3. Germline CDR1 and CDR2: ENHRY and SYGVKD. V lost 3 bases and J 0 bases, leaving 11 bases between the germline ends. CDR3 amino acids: CAISDLTGMNTEAFF. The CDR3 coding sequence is TGTGCCATCAGTGACCTTACAGGGATGAACACTGAAGCTTTCTTT.

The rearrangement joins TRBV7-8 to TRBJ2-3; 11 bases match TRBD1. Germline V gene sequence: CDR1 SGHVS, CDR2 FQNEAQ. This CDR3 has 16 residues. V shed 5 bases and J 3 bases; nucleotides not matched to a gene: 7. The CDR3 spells CASSPGQGVRTDTQYF. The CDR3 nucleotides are TGTGCCAGCAGCCCGGGACAGGGGGTTAGGACAGATACGCAGTATTTT.

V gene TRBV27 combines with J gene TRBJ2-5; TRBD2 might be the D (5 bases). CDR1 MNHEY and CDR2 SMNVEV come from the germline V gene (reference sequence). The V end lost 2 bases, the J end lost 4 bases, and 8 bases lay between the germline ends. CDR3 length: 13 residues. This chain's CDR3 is CASSLKEGETQYF. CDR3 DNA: TGTGCCAGCAGTTTAAAAGAGGGAGAGACCCAGTACTTC.

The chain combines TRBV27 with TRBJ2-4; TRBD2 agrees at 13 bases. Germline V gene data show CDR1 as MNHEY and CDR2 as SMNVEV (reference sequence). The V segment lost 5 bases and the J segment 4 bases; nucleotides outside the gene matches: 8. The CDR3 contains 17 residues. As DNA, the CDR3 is TGTGCCAGCAGTCCAAACGGACTAGCGGGGGTTAAAAACATTCAGTACTTC. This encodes CASSPNGLAGVKNIQYF.

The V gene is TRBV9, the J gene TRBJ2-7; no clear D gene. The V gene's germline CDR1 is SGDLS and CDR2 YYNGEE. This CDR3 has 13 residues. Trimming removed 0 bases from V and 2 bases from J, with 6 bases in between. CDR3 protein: CASSVDSTYEQYF. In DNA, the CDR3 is TGTGCCAGCAGCGTAGACAGCACCTACGAGCAGTACTTC.

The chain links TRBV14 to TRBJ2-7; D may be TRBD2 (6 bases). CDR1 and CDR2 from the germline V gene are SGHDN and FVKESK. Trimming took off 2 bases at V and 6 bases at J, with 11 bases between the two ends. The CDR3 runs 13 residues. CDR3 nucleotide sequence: TGTGCCAGCAGCCAATTCCCCGGGGGCGAGCAGTACTTC. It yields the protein CASSQFPGGEQYF.

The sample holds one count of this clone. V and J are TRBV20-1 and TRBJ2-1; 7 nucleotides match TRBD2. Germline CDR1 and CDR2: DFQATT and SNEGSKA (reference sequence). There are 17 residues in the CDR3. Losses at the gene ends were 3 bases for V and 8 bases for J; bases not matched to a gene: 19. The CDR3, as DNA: TGCAGTGCTAGTATTTGGCGGAACCGGGGAGGGCGAGATGAGCAGTTCTTC. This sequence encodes CSASIWRNRGGRDEQFF.

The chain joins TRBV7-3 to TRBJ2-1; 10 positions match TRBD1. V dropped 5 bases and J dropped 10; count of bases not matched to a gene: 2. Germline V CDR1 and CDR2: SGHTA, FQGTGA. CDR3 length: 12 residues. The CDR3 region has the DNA TGTGCCAGCAGCCGGGACAGGGGAGAGCAGTTCTTC. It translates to CASSRDRGEQFF.

CDR3 coding DNA: TGTGCCTGGAGTGCATCAGGGGGCGAGACCCAGTACTTC. Translation: CAWSASGGETQYF. J is TRBJ2-5 and V is TRBV30; 8 bases map to TRBD1. V shed 1 base, J shed 5 bases, and the junction held 3 bases outside the gene matches. The CDR3 totals 13 residues. Germline CDR1 and CDR2: GTSNPN and SVGIG (reference sequence).

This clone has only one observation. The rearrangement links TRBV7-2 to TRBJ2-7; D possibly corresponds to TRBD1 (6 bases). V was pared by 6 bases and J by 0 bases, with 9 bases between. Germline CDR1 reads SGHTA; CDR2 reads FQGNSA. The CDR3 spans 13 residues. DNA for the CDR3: TGTGCCAGCAGTCAGGGACACTCCTACGAGCAGTACTTC. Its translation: CASSQGHSYEQYF.

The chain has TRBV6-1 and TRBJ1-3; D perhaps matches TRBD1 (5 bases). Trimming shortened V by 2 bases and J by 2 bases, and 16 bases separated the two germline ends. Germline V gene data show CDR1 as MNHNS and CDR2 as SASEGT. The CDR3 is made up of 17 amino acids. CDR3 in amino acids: CASSESSLGRAGNTIYF. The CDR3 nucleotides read TGTGCCAGCAGTGAATCGAGTTTAGGCAGGGCTGGAAACACCATATATTTT.

In DNA form, the CDR3 reads TGTGCCAGCAGCTTATCGGGGACAGGGCCCTCCTCTTCCTATGGCTACACCTTC. As protein: CASSLSGTGPSSSYGYTF. The chain uses TRBV7-8 and TRBJ1-2, with 9 positions matching TRBD1. Germline V gene lookup returns CDR1 SGHVS and CDR2 FQNEAQ. The CDR3 extends over 18 amino acids. J gave up 4 bases and V 2 bases, and 14 bases lay outside the gene matches.

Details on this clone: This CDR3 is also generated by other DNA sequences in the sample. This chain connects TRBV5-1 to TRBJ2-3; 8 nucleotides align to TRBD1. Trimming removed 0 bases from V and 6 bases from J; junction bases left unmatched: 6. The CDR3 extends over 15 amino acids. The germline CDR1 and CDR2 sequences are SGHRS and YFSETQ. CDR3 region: CASSLVGTGGDTQYF. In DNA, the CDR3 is TGCGCCAGCAGCTTGGTCGGGACAGGCGGCGATACGCAGTATTTT. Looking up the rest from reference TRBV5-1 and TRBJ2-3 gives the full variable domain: KAGVTQTPRYLIKTRGQQVTLSCSPISGHRSVSWYQQTPGQGLQFLFEYFSETQRNKGNFPGRFSGRQFSNSRSEMNVSTLELGDSALYLCASSLVGTGGDTQYFGPGTRLTVL.

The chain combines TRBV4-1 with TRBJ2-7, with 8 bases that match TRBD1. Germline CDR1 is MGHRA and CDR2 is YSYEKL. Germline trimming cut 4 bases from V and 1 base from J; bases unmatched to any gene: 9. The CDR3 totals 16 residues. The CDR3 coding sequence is TGCGCCAGCAGCCGAGGACAGGGTTTTCTTTCCTACGAGCAGTACTTC. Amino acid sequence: CASSRGQGFLSYEQYF.

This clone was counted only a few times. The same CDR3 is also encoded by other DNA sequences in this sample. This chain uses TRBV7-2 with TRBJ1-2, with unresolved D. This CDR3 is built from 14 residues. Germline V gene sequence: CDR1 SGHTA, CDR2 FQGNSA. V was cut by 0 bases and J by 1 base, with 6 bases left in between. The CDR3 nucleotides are TGTGCCAGCAGCTTAGCAGGCGGTAACTATGGCTACACCTTC. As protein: CASSLAGGNYGYTF.

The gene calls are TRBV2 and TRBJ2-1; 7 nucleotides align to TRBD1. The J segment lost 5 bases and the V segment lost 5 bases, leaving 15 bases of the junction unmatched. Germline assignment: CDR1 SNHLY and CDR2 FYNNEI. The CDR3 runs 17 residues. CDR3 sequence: CASSPRGGRRTNNEQFF. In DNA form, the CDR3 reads TGTGCCAGCAGTCCGCGAGGGGGCAGGCGAACCAACAATGAGCAGTTCTTC. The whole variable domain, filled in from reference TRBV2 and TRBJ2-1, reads EPEVTQTPSHQVTQMGQEVILRCVPISNHLYFYWYRQILGQKVEFLVSFYNNEISEKSEIFDDQFSVERPDGSNFTLKIRSTKLEDSAMYFCASSPRGGRRTNNEQFFGPGTRLTVL.